This T cell receptor (beta chain) originates from a study of OX40 agonist ivuxolimab in advanced cancers. V lost 2 bases and J lost 6, with 11 bases in between. This CDR3 contains 14 residues. Germline V CDR1 and CDR2: SEHNR, FQNEAQ (reference sequence). Clones were sequenced by immunoSEQ multiplex PCR, and TCRdb holds only the in-frame ones, with some missing. The sample includes about 43,000 clones, around 94% seen only once; the top ten take 9.5% to 11%. The sample in question was CD4+ or CD8+ T cells sorted from blood, obtained in a trial of the OX40 agonist ivuxolimab. This TCR derives from an adult with an advanced solid tumor such as melanoma, head and neck, liver or kidney cancer. The chain uses TRBV7-9 and TRBJ2-1; D remains ambiguous. The CDR3 nucleotides read TGTGCCAGCAGCTTATCCCCTTTAACCAATGAGCAGTTCTTC. This sequence encodes CASSLSPLTNEQFF.